Given below is one TCR beta chain in context. These data belong to a study of control samples from healthy donors and cancer patients. TCRdb's copy holds only in-frame clones and misses some; the assay was immunoSEQ multiplex PCR. The sample has 100,000 to 150,000 clones; around 90% are singletons. The CDR3 length is 18 residues. Per the germline V gene, CDR1 is SGHRS and CDR2 is YFSETQ. V lost 4 bases to trimming and J lost 4 bases, with 23 bases between them. The sample was blood. The sequence was collected from a man aged 35-49 years in good health. The chain couples TRBV5-1 to TRBJ2-2; D may correspond to TRBD1 or TRBD2 (5 bases each). Here the CDR3 reads CASSPTRGRGSITGELFF. The CDR3 nucleotides read TGCGCCAGCAGCCCCACAAGGGGCCGGGGTTCAATCACCGGGGAGCTGTTTTTT.